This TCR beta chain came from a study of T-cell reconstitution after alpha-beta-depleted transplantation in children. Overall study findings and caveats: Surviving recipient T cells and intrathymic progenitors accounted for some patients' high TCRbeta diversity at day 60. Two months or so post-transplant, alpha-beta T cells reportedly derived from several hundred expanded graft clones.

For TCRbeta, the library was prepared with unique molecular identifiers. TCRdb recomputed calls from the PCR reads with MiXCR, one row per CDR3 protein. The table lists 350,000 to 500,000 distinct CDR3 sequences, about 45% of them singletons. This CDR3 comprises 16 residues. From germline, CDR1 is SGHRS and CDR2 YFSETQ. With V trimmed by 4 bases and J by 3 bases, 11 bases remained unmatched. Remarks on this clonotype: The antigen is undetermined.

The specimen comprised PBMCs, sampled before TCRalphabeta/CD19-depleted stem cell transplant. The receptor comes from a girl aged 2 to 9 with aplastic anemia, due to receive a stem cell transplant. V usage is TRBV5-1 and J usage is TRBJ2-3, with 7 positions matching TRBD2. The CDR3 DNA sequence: TGCGCCAGCAGCCGATTGGGGCTAGCGGATACAGATACGCAGTATTTT. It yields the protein CASSRLGLADTDTQYF.